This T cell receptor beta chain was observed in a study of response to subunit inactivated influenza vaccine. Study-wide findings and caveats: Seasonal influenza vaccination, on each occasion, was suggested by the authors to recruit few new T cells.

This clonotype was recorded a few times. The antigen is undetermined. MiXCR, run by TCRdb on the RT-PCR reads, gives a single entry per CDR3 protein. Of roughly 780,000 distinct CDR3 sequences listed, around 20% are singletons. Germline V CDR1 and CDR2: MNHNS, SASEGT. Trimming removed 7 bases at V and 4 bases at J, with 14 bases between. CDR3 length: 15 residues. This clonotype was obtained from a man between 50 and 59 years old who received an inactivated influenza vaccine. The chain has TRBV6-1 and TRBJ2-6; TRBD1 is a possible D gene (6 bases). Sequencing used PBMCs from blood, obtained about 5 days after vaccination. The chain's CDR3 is CASNPRGTGANVLTF. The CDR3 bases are TGTGCCAGCAACCCCAGAGGGACAGGGGCCAACGTCCTGACTTTC.